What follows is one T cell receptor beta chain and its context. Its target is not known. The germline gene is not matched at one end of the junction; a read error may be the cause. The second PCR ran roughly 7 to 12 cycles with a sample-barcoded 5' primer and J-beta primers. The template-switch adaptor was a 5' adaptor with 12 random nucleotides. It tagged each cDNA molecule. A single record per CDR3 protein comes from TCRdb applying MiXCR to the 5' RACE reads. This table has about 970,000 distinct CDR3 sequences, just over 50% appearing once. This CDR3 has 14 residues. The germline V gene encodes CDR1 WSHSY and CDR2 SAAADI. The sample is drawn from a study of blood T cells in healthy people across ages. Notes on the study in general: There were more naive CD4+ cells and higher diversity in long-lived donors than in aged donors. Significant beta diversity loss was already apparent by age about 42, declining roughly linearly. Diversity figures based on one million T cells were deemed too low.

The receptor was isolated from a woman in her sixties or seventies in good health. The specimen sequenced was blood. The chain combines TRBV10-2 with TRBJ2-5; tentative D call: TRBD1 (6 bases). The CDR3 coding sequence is TGCGCCGGCAGTGAGTCGCCAGGGGTTCGAGAGCAGTACTTC. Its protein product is CAGSESPGVREQYF.